One and the same sample provided the 25 T cell receptor beta chains below, sequenced in a study of human T cells and chemical hapten exposure. TCRdb recomputed calls from the RACE reads with MiXCR, one row per CDR3 protein. Of 180,000 or so distinct CDR3 sequences in the sample, more than 20% were seen once. The time point here: patch test 1, 2 weeks after DPC sensitization. Regarding treatment: therapeutic diphenylcyclopropenone sensitization with weekly scalp DPC. The sample here was whole blood, taken in connection with sensitization to the hapten diphenylcyclopropenone (DPC). These receptors originate from a woman between 45 and 65 years old with alopecia areata. Some clones in this sample may be carry-over from other donors' samples.

J is TRBJ2-2 and V is TRBV29-1; the D gene is possibly TRBD1 (6 bases). Trimming took 4 bases from V and 1 from J, leaving 10 bases between them. This CDR3 has 14 amino acids. Germline CDR1 reads SQVTM; CDR2 reads ANQGSEA. The CDR3 sequence: CSVGNRVNTGELFF. Written as DNA, the CDR3 is TGCAGCGTTGGGAACAGGGTGAACACCGGGGAGCTGTTTTTT.

Only a few counts were recorded for this clonotype. The chain has TRBV6-2 or TRBV6-3 and TRBJ2-4, with TRBD2 as a possible D gene (6 bases). This CDR3 is built from 13 residues. Trimming removed 8 bases at V and 1 base at J, with 9 bases between. CDR1 MNHEY and CDR2 SVGEGT come from the germline V gene. CDR3 in amino acids: CASHTSAKNIQYF. The DNA of the CDR3 is TGTGCCAGCCACACTAGCGCCAAAAACATTCAGTACTTC.

This clonotype was seen a few times. The chain is built from TRBV10-3 and TRBJ2-7; 9 bases fit TRBD1. With 3 bases clipped from V and 6 bases from J, the junction kept 3 bases outside the gene matches. Looked up from germline, CDR1 is ENHRY and CDR2 is SYGVKD. This CDR3 contains 13 residues. DNA of the CDR3: TGTGCCATCAGTGAATTGACAGGGGGCGAGCAGTACTTC. Its protein product is CAISELTGGEQYF.

This clonotype has only one observation. CDR3 loop: CSVVRQLQEETQYF. The CDR3, as DNA: TGCAGCGTTGTTAGACAGCTCCAGGAAGAGACCCAGTACTTC. V usage is TRBV29-1 and J usage is TRBJ2-5; a possible D gene is TRBD1 (5 bases). CDR3 length equals 14 residues. Germline assignment: CDR1 SQVTM and CDR2 ANQGSEA. V was trimmed by 4 bases and J by 3 bases, leaving 15 bases between them. Full variable domain (missing parts from reference TRBV29-1 and TRBJ2-5): SAVISQKPSRDICQRGTSLTIQCQVDSQVTMMFWYRQQPGQSLTLIATANQGSEATYESGFVIDKFPISRPNLTFSTLTVSNMSPEDSSIYLCSVVRQLQEETQYFGPGTRLLVL.

This chain connects TRBV7-8 to TRBJ2-5, with a tentative D call TRBD2 (5 bases). CDR3 length: 14 residues. V lost 1 base and J 4 bases, leaving 10 bases between the germline ends. Germline CDR1 reads SGHVS; CDR2 reads FQNEAQ. The CDR3 protein is CASSLGTLLETQYF. As DNA, the CDR3 is TGTGCCAGCAGCTTAGGGACTCTTTTAGAGACCCAGTACTTC.

This clonotype was seen more than once but under ten times. V gene TRBV12-3 or TRBV12-4 combines with J gene TRBJ1-3, with 11 bases aligning to TRBD1. J gave up 1 base and V 3 bases, and 11 bases lay outside the gene matches. The CDR3 is 19 residues long. CDR3 in amino acids: CASSFVLGQGVLSGNTIYF. As DNA, the CDR3 is TGTGCCAGCAGTTTCGTCCTGGGACAGGGGGTTCTTTCTGGAAACACCATATATTTT.

CDR3 protein: CSVQGAENTGELFF. The CDR3 bases are TGCAGCGTTCAAGGGGCAGAGAACACCGGGGAGCTGTTTTTT. This chain uses TRBV29-1 with TRBJ2-2, with D maybe TRBD1 (5 bases). The germline V gene has CDR1 SQVTM and CDR2 ANQGSEA. Trimming removed 5 bases from V and 1 base from J, with 11 bases in between. This CDR3 is built from 14 residues.

This chain uses TRBV24-1 with TRBJ2-3; TRBD2 matches 7 bases. V gave up 10 bases and J gave up 4 bases; unmatched junction bases: 7. This CDR3 comprises 13 residues. Per germline, CDR1 KGHDR and CDR2 SFDVKD. CDR3 nucleotides: TGTGCCACTCACGGCGGGAGCGCAGATACGCAGTATTTT. This sequence encodes CATHGGSADTQYF.

The genes are TRBV7-9 and TRBJ2-5, with D unclear. Germline CDR1 reads SEHNR; CDR2 reads FQNEAQ (reference sequence). This CDR3 region has 13 residues. Trimming removed 2 bases from V and 4 bases from J, with 8 bases in between. For the CDR3, the DNA is TGTGCCAGCAGCTTATCGGCCCCAGAGACCCAGTACTTC. This encodes CASSLSAPETQYF.

The V and J genes are TRBV10-3 and TRBJ2-1; no reliable D call. Trimming removed 4 bases at V and 8 bases at J, with 9 bases between. The CDR3 is 12 amino acids. The germline gives CDR1 ENHRY, CDR2 SYGVKD. The DNA for the CDR3 is TGTGCCATCAGTGCTTTAGTGGATGAGCAGTTCTTC. Protein product: CAISALVDEQFF.

This clonotype came up a few times. This sequence joins TRBV9 and TRBJ2-5, with 7 nucleotides matching TRBD2. With V trimmed by 1 base and J by 1 base, 4 bases remained unmatched. The germline V gene has CDR1 SGDLS and CDR2 YYNGEE. The CDR3 totals 15 residues. Written as DNA, the CDR3 is TGTGCCAGCAGCGTAACCCTAGCGGCCCAAGAGACCCAGTACTTC. Translated: CASSVTLAAQETQYF.

V usage is TRBV6-5 and J usage is TRBJ1-1; a possible D gene is TRBD1 (5 bases). The germline V and J ends were trimmed by 0 bases and 6 bases, with 14 bases remaining between them. The CDR3 consists of 15 residues. Per the germline V gene, CDR1 is MNHEY and CDR2 is SVGAGI. CDR3 in DNA: TGTGCCAGCAGTTACTCGACTCAGGGCTTATCTGAAGCTTTCTTT. It is translated as CASSYSTQGLSEAFF.

The chain links TRBV25-1 to TRBJ1-2; the D is unclear. The V and J ends lost 6 bases and 5 bases respectively, with 16 bases between them. CDR3 length equals 14 residues. Per the germline V gene, CDR1 is MGHDK and CDR2 is SYGVNS. CDR3 residues: CASRSPSSDYGYTF. As DNA, the CDR3 is TGTGCCAGCAGGTCACCTTCGTCTGATTATGGCTACACCTTC.

The chain is built from TRBV29-1 and TRBJ1-4, with D maybe TRBD1 (6 bases). V lost 5 bases and J lost 8, with 18 bases in between. The CDR3 extends over 14 amino acids. Germline CDR1 is SQVTM and CDR2 is ANQGSEA. The CDR3 DNA is TGCAGCGTTAGCATGGGGGCCGCCGGGGAAAAACTGTTTTTT. Translated: CSVSMGAAGEKLFF.

The V and J genes are TRBV11-2 and TRBJ2-2; 8 nucleotides agree with TRBD2. V lost 0 bases and J lost 4; bases outside the gene matches: 4. The CDR3 runs 16 residues. Germline V gene sequence: CDR1 SGHAT, CDR2 FQNNGV. The CDR3 nucleotides are TGTGCCAGCAGCTTAGAGGGAGCGGGAGTCACCGGGGAGCTGTTTTTT. Residues: CASSLEGAGVTGELFF.

This clonotype was seen at least ten times. The V and J genes are TRBV6-1 and TRBJ2-1, with TRBD2 as a possible D gene (5 bases). The CDR3 loop spans 15 amino acids. In germline, CDR1 is MNHNS, CDR2 SASEGT. V lost 4 bases and J lost 13, with 23 bases in between. DNA of the CDR3: TGTGCCAGCAGTGCCGGGCCGGGGAGCGGTAGCCCCCAGTTCTTC. This codes for CASSAGPGSGSPQFF.

V gene TRBV29-1 combines with J gene TRBJ2-1; 10 bases map to TRBD2. V gave up 7 bases and J gave up 7 bases; unmatched junction bases: 7. The CDR3 length is 13 residues. Germline values: CDR1 SQVTM, CDR2 ANQGSEA. CDR3 sequence: CSGGLAGGNEQFF. The CDR3 DNA reads as TGCAGCGGAGGCTTAGCGGGGGGAAATGAGCAGTTCTTC.

V gene TRBV2 combines with J gene TRBJ2-5; possibly TRBD2 for D (5 bases). The CDR3 length is 12 residues. Trimming shortened V by 6 bases and J by 2 bases, and 7 bases separated the two germline ends. CDR1 and CDR2 (germline): SNHLY, FYNNEI. CDR3 DNA: TGTGCCAGCAGAGGACTTCAAGAGACCCAGTACTTC. It translates to CASRGLQETQYF.

The chain joins TRBV29-1 to TRBJ2-3; TRBD2 aligns across 7 bases. The J segment lost 2 bases and the V segment lost 4 bases, leaving 3 bases of the junction unmatched. CDR3 length: 13 residues. The germline V gene encodes CDR1 SQVTM and CDR2 ANQGSEA. CDR3 protein: CSVAGLVTDTQYF. The CDR3 bases are TGCAGCGTTGCAGGACTAGTCACAGATACGCAGTATTTT.

V usage is TRBV7-9 and J usage is TRBJ2-7; the D is unclear. Looked up from germline, CDR1 is SEHNR and CDR2 is FQNEAQ (reference sequence). This CDR3 region has 14 residues. The germline V and J ends were trimmed by 5 bases and 2 bases, with 13 bases remaining between them. The CDR3 DNA sequence: TGTGCCAGCAGCCACCCTCCATCCACCTACGAGCAGTACTTC. Amino acid sequence: CASSHPPSTYEQYF.

This clonotype was counted many times. This chain connects TRBV20-1 to TRBJ1-2; perhaps TRBD1 as D (5 bases). V gave up 3 bases and J gave up 4 bases, with 9 bases separating them. Per the germline V gene, CDR1 is DFQATT and CDR2 is SNEGSKA (reference sequence). The CDR3 totals 12 residues. CDR3 amino acids: CSASQGSYGYTF. The CDR3 nucleotides read TGCAGTGCTAGCCAGGGCAGCTATGGCTACACCTTC.

The rearrangement joins TRBV5-6 to TRBJ1-1; D is undetermined. The length of the CDR3 is 17 residues. Trimming left V 1 base short and J 3 bases short, with 19 bases between. Per germline, CDR1 SGHDT and CDR2 YYEEEE. The CDR3 DNA reads TGTGCCAGCAGCTTGTTGTTTCCCCGGGCGAGGGACACTGAAGCTTTCTTT. This translates into CASSLLFPRARDTEAFF. The full variable domain, in which reference TRBV5-6 and TRBJ1-1 provide the parts outside the CDR3, is DAGVTQSPTHLIKTRGQQVTLRCSPKSGHDTVSWYQQALGQGPQFIFQYYEEEERQRGNFPDRFSGHQFPNYSSELNVNALLLGDSALYLCASSLLFPRARDTEAFFGQGTRLTVV.

This chain joins TRBV7-2 and TRBJ2-1; D not resolved. The CDR3 has 14 amino acids. Germline lookup yields CDR1 SGHTA and CDR2 FQGNSA. V lost 0 bases to trimming and J lost 8 bases, with 11 bases between them. The CDR3 reads CASSLALSRDEQFF. CDR3 sequence (DNA): TGTGCCAGCAGCTTAGCACTTTCCCGGGATGAGCAGTTCTTC. The variable domain in full, with the rest retrieved from reference TRBV7-2 and TRBJ2-1, is GAGVSQSPSNKVTEKGKDVELRCDPISGHTALYWYRQSLGQGLEFLIYFQGNSAPDKSGLPSDRFSAERTGGSVSTLTIQRTQQEDSAVYLCASSLALSRDEQFFGPGTRLTVL.

This clonotype was detected only a few times. The V gene is TRBV20-1, the J gene TRBJ2-3; 11 bases fit TRBD2. With 1 base clipped from V and 15 bases from J, the junction kept 15 bases outside the gene matches. There are 15 residues in the CDR3. The germline V gene encodes CDR1 DFQATT and CDR2 SNEGSKA (reference sequence). In DNA, the CDR3 is TGCAGTGCTAGAGTATTGTTTAATAGCGGGAGGGCCCTTTATTTT. Its protein is CSARVLFNSGRALYF.

This chain joins TRBV29-1 and TRBJ1-1; D might be TRBD1 (5 bases). CDR3 length: 13 residues. Germline CDR1 SQVTM, CDR2 ANQGSEA. The V end was cut by 3 bases, the J end by 6 bases, with 14 bases between. CDR3: CSVDRQGWPEAFF. As DNA, the CDR3 is TGCAGCGTTGATAGGCAGGGTTGGCCTGAAGCTTTCTTT.